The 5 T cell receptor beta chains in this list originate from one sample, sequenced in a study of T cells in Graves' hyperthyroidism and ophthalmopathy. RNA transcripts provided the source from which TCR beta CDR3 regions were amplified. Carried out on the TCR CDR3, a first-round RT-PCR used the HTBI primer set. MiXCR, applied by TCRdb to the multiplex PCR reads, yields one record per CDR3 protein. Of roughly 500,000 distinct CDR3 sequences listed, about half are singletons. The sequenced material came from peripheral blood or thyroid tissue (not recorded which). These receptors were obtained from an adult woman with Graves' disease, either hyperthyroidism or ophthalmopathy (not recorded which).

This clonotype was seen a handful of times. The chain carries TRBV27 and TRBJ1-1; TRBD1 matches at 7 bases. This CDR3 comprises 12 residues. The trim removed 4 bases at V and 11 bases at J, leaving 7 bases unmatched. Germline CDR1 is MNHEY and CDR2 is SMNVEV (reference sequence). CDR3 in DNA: TGTGCCAGCAGTTCAACAGGGGTGCAGGCTTTCTTT. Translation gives CASSSTGVQAFF.

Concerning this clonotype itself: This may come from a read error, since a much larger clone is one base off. Written as DNA, the CDR3 is TGTGCCAGCAGCTTGTTTCTTACCTCTGGGGTCAACGTCCTGACTTTC. Residues: CASSLFLTSGVNVLTF. The V and J genes are TRBV5-6 and TRBJ2-6, with D unresolved. This CDR3 comprises 16 residues. Per the germline V gene, CDR1 is SGHDT and CDR2 is YYEEEE.

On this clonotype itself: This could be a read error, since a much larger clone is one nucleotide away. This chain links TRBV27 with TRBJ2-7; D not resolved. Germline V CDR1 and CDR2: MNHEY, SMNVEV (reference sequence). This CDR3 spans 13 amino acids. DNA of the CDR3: TGTGCCAGCAGTTTATCGAAAACCTACGAGCAGTGCTTC. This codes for CASSLSKTYEQCF.

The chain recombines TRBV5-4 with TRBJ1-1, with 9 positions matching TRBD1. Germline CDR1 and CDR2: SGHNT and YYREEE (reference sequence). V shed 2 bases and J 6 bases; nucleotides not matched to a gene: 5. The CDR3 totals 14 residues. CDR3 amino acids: CASSLQGASPEAFF. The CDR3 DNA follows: TGTGCCAGCAGCTTACAGGGGGCTAGCCCTGAAGCTTTCTTT. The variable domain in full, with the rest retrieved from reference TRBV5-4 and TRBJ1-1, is ETGVTQSPTHLIKTRGQQVTLRCSSQSGHNTVSWYQQALGQGPQFIFQYYREEENGRGNFPPRFSGLQFPNYSSELNVNALELDDSALYLCASSLQGASPEAFFGQGTRLTVV.

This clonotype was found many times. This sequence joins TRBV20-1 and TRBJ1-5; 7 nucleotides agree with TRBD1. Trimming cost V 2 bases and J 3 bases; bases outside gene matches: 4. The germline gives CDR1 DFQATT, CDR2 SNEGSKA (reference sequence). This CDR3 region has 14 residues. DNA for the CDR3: TGCAGTGCTAGAACGGGACAGTTCAATCAGCCCCAGCATTTT. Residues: CSARTGQFNQPQHF.